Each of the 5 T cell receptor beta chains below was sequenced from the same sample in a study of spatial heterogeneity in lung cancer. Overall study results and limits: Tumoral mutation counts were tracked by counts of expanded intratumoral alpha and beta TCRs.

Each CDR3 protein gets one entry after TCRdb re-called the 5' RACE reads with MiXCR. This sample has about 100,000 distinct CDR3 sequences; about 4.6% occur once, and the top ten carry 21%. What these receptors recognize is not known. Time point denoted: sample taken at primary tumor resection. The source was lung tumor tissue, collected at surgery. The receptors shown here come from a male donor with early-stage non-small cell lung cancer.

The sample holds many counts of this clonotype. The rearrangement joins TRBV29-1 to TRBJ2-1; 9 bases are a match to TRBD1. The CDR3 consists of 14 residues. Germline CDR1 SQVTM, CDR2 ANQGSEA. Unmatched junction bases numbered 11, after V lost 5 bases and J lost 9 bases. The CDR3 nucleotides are TGCAGCGTTTCGGGACAGGGAGAGGTCTTTGAGCAGTTCTTC. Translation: CSVSGQGEVFEQFF.

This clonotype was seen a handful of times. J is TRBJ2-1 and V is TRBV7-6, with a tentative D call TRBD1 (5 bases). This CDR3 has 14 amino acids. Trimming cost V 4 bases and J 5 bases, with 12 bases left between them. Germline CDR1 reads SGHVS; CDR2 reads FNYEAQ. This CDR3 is CASSSRVLDNEQFF. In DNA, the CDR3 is TGTGCCAGCAGCTCCAGGGTTTTGGACAATGAGCAGTTCTTC.

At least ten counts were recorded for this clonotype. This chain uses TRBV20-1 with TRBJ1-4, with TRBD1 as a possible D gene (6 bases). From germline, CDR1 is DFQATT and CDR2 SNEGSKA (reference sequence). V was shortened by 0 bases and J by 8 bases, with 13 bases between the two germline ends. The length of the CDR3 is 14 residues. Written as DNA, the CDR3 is TGCAGTGCTAGAGATCATTTGGGGACAGAAAAACTGTTTTTT. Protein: CSARDHLGTEKLFF.

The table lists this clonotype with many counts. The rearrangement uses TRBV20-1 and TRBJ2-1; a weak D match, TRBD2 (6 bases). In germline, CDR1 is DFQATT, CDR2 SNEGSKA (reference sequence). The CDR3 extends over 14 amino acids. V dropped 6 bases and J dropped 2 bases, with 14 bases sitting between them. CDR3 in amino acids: CSAGGADTYNEQFF. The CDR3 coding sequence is TGCAGTGCGGGCGGGGCGGATACCTACAATGAGCAGTTCTTC.

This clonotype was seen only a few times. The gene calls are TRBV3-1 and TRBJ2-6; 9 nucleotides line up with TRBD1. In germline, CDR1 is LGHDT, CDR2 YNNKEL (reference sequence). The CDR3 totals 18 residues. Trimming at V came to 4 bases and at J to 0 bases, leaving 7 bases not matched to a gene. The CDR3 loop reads CASSRWDRAHSGANVLTF. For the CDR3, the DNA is TGTGCCAGCAGCCGGTGGGACAGGGCCCACTCTGGGGCCAACGTCCTGACTTTC.